This T cell receptor (beta chain) was profiled in a study of beta chain features in type 1 diabetes. The sequenced template was cDNA made from the entire isolated RNA. The protocol was immunoSEQ multiplex PCR, while the TCRdb copy is restricted to in-frame clones and leaves out a portion. This repertoire shows about 130,000 clones, 9% to 9.5% found once; its top ten account for around 0.63%. The origin of this receptor is a young man in good health. Sequencing was done on a sample of central memory CD4+ T cells from blood.

In DNA form, the CDR3 reads TGTGCCAGCAGCTTGGGGACTAGCGGGGGGAACCAAGAGACCCAGTACTTC. This translates into CASSLGTSGGNQETQYF. The V and J genes are TRBV5-8 and TRBJ2-5; 14 bases are a match to TRBD2. The V gene end was trimmed by 0 bases and the J gene end by 0 bases; junction bases not matched to a gene: 1. The CDR3 consists of 17 residues. Looked up from germline, CDR1 is SGHTS and CDR2 is YDEGEE.